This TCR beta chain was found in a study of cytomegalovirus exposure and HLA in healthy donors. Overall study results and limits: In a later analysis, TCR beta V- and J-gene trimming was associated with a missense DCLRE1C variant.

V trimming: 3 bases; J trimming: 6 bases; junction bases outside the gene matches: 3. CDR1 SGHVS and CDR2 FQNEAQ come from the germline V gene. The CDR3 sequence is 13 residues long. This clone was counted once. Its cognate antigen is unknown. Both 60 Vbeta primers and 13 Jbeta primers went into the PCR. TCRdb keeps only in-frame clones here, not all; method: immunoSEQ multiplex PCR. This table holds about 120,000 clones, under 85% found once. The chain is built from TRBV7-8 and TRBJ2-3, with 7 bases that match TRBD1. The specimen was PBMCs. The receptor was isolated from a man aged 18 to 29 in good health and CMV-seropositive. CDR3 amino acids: CASSFSTGDTQYF. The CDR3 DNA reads TGTGCCAGCAGCTTTTCGACAGGGGATACGCAGTATTTT.